The 24 T cell receptor beta chains in this list originate from one sample, sequenced in a study of cytomegalovirus exposure and HLA in healthy donors. Use of 60 Vbeta and 13 Jbeta primers characterized the PCR. Clones were sequenced by immunoSEQ multiplex PCR, and TCRdb holds only the in-frame ones, with some missing. The sample yields 100,000 to 150,000 clones, less than 75% seen once. The sequenced material came from PBMCs. Receptor source: a woman in her 40s in good health and CMV-seropositive.

This chain's CDR3 is CASSRDRYYEQYF. CDR3 nucleotide sequence: TGTGCCAGCTCACGGGACAGGTACTACGAGCAGTACTTC. The gene calls are TRBV18 and TRBJ2-7; 8 nucleotides align to TRBD1. This CDR3 is built from 13 residues. Germline CDR1 reads KGHSH; CDR2 reads LQKENI. Germline trimming cut 4 bases from V and 3 bases from J; bases unmatched to any gene: 2. The full variable domain, completed using reference TRBV18 and TRBJ2-7, is NAGVMQNPRHLVRRRGQEARLRCSPMKGHSHVYWYRQLPEEGLKFMVYLQKENIIDESGMPKERFSAEFPKEGPSILRIQQVVRGDSAAYFCASSRDRYYEQYFGPGTRLTVT.

This chain uses TRBV30 with TRBJ1-2; TRBD1 matches at 7 bases. CDR1 and CDR2 from the germline V gene are GTSNPN and SVGIG (reference sequence). This CDR3 is built from 14 residues. V trimming: 4 bases; J trimming: 4 bases; junction bases outside the gene matches: 9. CDR3 loop: CAWNTGALPYGYTF. In DNA, the CDR3 is TGTGCCTGGAATACAGGGGCGCTACCCTATGGCTACACCTTC.

This clone is a singleton in its sample. The CDR3 DNA reads TGCGCCAGCAGCCAACTAGGGGACTTTAAGATGTTATACTTC. This gives the protein CASSQLGDFKMLYF. The chain employs TRBV4-3 and TRBJ2-5, with a weak D call TRBD2 (6 bases). Germline CDR1 reads LGHNA; CDR2 reads YSLEER. There are 14 residues in the CDR3. V was cut by 2 bases and J by 14 bases, with 21 bases left in between.

The chain is built from TRBV9 and TRBJ2-1; the match to TRBD2 covers 16 bases. The V gene's germline CDR1 is SGDLS and CDR2 YYNGEE. The CDR3 extends over 17 amino acids. Germline trimming cut 3 bases from V and 8 bases from J; bases unmatched to any gene: 8. The CDR3 is CASSAGRGLAGGHEQFF. The CDR3 nucleotides are TGTGCCAGCAGCGCCGGCCGGGGACTAGCGGGGGGGCATGAGCAGTTCTTC.

V usage is TRBV7-9 and J usage is TRBJ2-1; 9 bases are a match to TRBD2. J lost 5 bases, V lost 1 base, and 9 bases had no gene match. Germline CDR1 is SEHNR and CDR2 is FQNEAQ (reference sequence). The CDR3 loop spans 17 amino acids. The chain's CDR3 is CASSLEGGRVINNEQFF. Written as DNA, the CDR3 is TGTGCCAGCAGCTTAGAGGGCGGGAGGGTCATAAACAATGAGCAGTTCTTC.

The rearrangement uses TRBV9 and TRBJ1-2; TRBD1 matches at 9 bases. Trimming removed 5 bases from V and 2 bases from J; junction bases left unmatched: 7. The length of the CDR3 is 15 residues. CDR1 and CDR2 from the germline V gene are SGDLS and YYNGEE. The CDR3 sequence is CASRPGTGWNYGYTF. The DNA for the CDR3 is TGTGCCAGCAGACCCGGGACAGGGTGGAACTATGGCTACACCTTC.

The chain employs TRBV7-9 and TRBJ1-4; D is possibly TRBD1 (5 bases). There are 15 residues in the CDR3. CDR1 and CDR2 (germline): SEHNR, FQNEAQ (reference sequence). V was cut by 4 bases and J by 5 bases, with 14 bases left in between. CDR3 amino acids: CASSSGGVNNEKLFF. The CDR3 region has the DNA TGTGCCAGCAGCTCCGGGGGGGTCAACAATGAAAAACTGTTTTTT.

V and J are TRBV7-2 and TRBJ2-7, with TRBD1 matching 12 bases. The germline gives CDR1 SGHTA, CDR2 FQGNSA. The ends lost 3 bases at V and 5 bases at J; junction bases unmatched: 5. This CDR3 has 15 residues. The CDR3 DNA sequence: TGTGCCAGCAGCTTGCGGGACAGGGGGCAACACGAGCAGTACTTC. Translated: CASSLRDRGQHEQYF.

The chain links TRBV7-2 to TRBJ2-7; a possible D gene is TRBD1 (6 bases). CDR3 length: 14 residues. Trimming shortened V by 5 bases and J by 6 bases, and 17 bases separated the two germline ends. CDR1 is SGHTA, CDR2 FQGNSA, per germline. Here the CDR3 DNA reads TGTGCCAGCAGCCCACGTGATGGGGGCGTCGAGCAGTACTTC. It yields the protein CASSPRDGGVEQYF.

V is TRBV6-1 and J is TRBJ1-1, with TRBD1 identical over 8 bases. Trimming removed 3 bases from V and 1 base from J; junction bases left unmatched: 4. CDR1 is MNHNS, CDR2 SASEGT, per germline. This CDR3 comprises 15 residues. For the CDR3, the DNA is TGTGCCAGCAGTGATGGGACAGGACCGAACACTGAAGCTTTCTTT. Residues: CASSDGTGPNTEAFF.

On this clone: Other DNA sequences in this sample translate to the same CDR3. The J gene is TRBJ2-2, the V gene TRBV11-3, with a weak D call TRBD1 (5 bases). This CDR3 is built from 14 residues. Deletions cut 3 bases from V and 0 bases from J, with 5 bases between. The germline V gene encodes CDR1 SGHNT and CDR2 YENEEA. CDR3 nucleotides: TGTGCCAGCAGCTTGACAGCGAACACCGGGGAGCTGTTTTTT. Its protein product is CASSLTANTGELFF.

Notes on this clone: One end of the junction is discordant with germline, which a read error may explain. This chain joins TRBV7-2 and TRBJ2-7; 9 bases align to TRBD2. The CDR3 has 17 amino acids. Germline V gene data show CDR1 as SGHTA and CDR2 as FQGNSA. The CDR3 DNA reads TGTGCCAGCAGCTTAGCGGAGGTAGCGGGAGCGGGCTACGAGCGGTACTTC. Protein sequence: CASSLAEVAGAGYERYF.

In this sample, this clone turned up a few times. This chain uses TRBV6-6 with TRBJ1-2; 7 bases are shared with TRBD1. CDR1 is MNHNY, CDR2 SVGAGI, per germline (reference sequence). CDR3 length equals 16 residues. V dropped 5 bases and J dropped 4; count of bases not matched to a gene: 13. The CDR3 spells CASSPGGEGAGYGYTF. CDR3 in DNA: TGTGCCAGCAGTCCCGGGGGGGAGGGGGCGGGCTATGGCTACACCTTC.

V usage is TRBV7-3 and J usage is TRBJ2-5; perhaps TRBD2 as D (6 bases). Germline CDR1 reads SGHTA; CDR2 reads FQGTGA. The CDR3 has 13 amino acids. Trimming took 3 bases from V and 5 from J, leaving 10 bases between them. CDR3 region: CASSLTSEETQYF. The CDR3 coding sequence is TGTGCCAGCAGCTTGACTAGTGAGGAGACCCAGTACTTC.

This clone was seen a few times. J is TRBJ1-1 and V is TRBV5-4; TRBD1 might be the D (6 bases). Trimming took 1 base from V and 4 from J, leaving 20 bases between them. The V gene's germline CDR1 is SGHNT and CDR2 YYREEE (reference sequence). This CDR3 has 17 amino acids. DNA of the CDR3: TGTGCCAGCAGCTTGAGTCCCCAGGGGCGCCGAGGCACTGAAGCTTTCTTT. It encodes CASSLSPQGRRGTEAFF.

Of note for this clone: This CDR3 is also generated by other DNA sequences in the sample. CDR3 region: CSVRQGDEKLFF. CDR3 bases: TGCAGCGTAAGGCAGGGGGACGAAAAACTGTTTTTT. The V and J genes are TRBV29-1 and TRBJ1-4, with 7 positions matching TRBD1. J lost 8 bases, V lost 6 bases, and 6 bases had no gene match. The germline gives CDR1 SQVTM, CDR2 ANQGSEA. The length of the CDR3 is 12 residues.

The chain combines TRBV4-2 with TRBJ2-7; TRBD1 aligns across 9 bases. Germline V gene sequence: CDR1 LGHNA, CDR2 YNFKEQ. V shed 1 base, J shed 4 bases, and the junction held 8 bases outside the gene matches. The CDR3 spans 16 residues. The CDR3 protein is CASSQAAGTGTYEQYF. CDR3 nucleotides: TGTGCCAGCAGCCAAGCCGCCGGGACAGGGACTTACGAGCAGTACTTC.

This chain joins TRBV30 and TRBJ1-1; no clear D gene. The CDR3 consists of 10 residues. Germline V gene data show CDR1 as GTSNPN and CDR2 as SVGIG (reference sequence). V lost 3 bases, J lost 7 bases, and 6 bases lay in between. The chain's CDR3 is CAWRTIEAFF. CDR3 nucleotide sequence: TGTGCCTGGAGAACTATTGAAGCTTTCTTT. The complete variable domain, with remaining parts taken from reference TRBV30 and TRBJ1-1, reads SQTIHQWPATLVQPVGSPLSLECTVEGTSNPNLYWYRQAAGRGLQLLFYSVGIGQISSEVPQNLSASRPQDRQFILSSKKLLLSDSGFYLCAWRTIEAFFGQGTRLTVV.

The J gene is TRBJ1-4, the V gene TRBV28; possibly TRBD1 for D (6 bases). Germline lookup yields CDR1 MDHEN and CDR2 SYDVKM. This CDR3 contains 15 residues. V was cut by 4 bases and J by 5 bases, with 14 bases left in between. CDR3 DNA: TGTGCCAGCAGTTCCCCTGGGGGCCTCAATGAAAAACTGTTTTTT. This encodes CASSSPGGLNEKLFF.

The J gene is TRBJ2-7, the V gene TRBV15; D ambiguous. Per germline, CDR1 LNHNV and CDR2 YYDKDF (reference sequence). This CDR3 spans 14 amino acids. Trimming pared 0 bases from V and 1 base from J, leaving 7 bases between. CDR3 protein: CATSREGVSYEQYF. Written as DNA, the CDR3 is TGTGCCACCAGCAGAGAAGGAGTGTCCTACGAGCAGTACTTC.

J is TRBJ2-3 and V is TRBV5-5; D gene uncertain. Trimming took off 2 bases at V and 4 bases at J, with 11 bases between the two ends. This CDR3 region has 14 residues. CDR1 and CDR2 from the germline V gene are SGHKS and YYEKEE (reference sequence). CDR3 sequence (DNA): TGTGCCAGCAGCTTACAAGTTCTAGCAGATACGCAGTATTTT. It encodes CASSLQVLADTQYF.

The rearrangement uses TRBV7-9 and TRBJ1-2, with D tentatively TRBD1 (6 bases). The germline gives CDR1 SEHNR, CDR2 FQNEAQ (reference sequence). The CDR3 has 14 amino acids. Between the trimmed V and J ends, which lost 3 bases and 8 bases, there was a span of 16 bases. This CDR3 reads CASSFSTGIRGYTF. DNA for the CDR3: TGTGCCAGCAGCTTCTCTACAGGGATTCGGGGCTACACCTTC.

The rearrangement links TRBV5-1 to TRBJ2-7; 12 bases fit TRBD1. The trim removed 4 bases at V and 7 bases at J, leaving 9 bases unmatched. CDR1 SGHRS and CDR2 YFSETQ come from the germline V gene. There are 15 residues in the CDR3. This CDR3 reads CASSVVGQGAEEQYF. The CDR3 DNA reads TGCGCCAGCAGCGTGGTGGGACAGGGGGCGGAGGAGCAGTACTTC.

The genes are TRBV6-5 and TRBJ1-1; D possibly corresponds to TRBD1 (5 bases). The germline V and J ends were trimmed by 8 bases and 5 bases, with 18 bases remaining between them. The CDR3 contains 14 residues. Germline CDR1 is MNHEY and CDR2 is SVGAGI. CDR3 loop: CASGPTGGWTEAFF. Here the CDR3 DNA reads TGTGCCAGCGGGCCGACGGGGGGTTGGACTGAAGCTTTCTTT.